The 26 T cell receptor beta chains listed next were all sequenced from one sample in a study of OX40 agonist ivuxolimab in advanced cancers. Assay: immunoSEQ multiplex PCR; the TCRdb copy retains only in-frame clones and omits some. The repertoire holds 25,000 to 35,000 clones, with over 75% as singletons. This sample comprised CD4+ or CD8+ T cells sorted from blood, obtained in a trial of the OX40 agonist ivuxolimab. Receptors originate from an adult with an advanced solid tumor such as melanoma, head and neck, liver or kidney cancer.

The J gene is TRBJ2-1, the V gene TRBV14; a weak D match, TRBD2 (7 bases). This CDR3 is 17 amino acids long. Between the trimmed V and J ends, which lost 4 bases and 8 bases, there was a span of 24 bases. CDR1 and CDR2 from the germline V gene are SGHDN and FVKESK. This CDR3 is CASSLGWVGGPWDEQFF. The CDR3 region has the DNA TGTGCCAGCAGCCTAGGCTGGGTGGGGGGGCCGTGGGATGAGCAGTTCTTC.

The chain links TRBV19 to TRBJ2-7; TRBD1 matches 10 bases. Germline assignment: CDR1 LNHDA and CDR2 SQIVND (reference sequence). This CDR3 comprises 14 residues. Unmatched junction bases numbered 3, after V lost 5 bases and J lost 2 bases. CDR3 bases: TGTGCCAGTAGTTCTGGGACAGGGGCCTACGAGCAGTACTTC. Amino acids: CASSSGTGAYEQYF.

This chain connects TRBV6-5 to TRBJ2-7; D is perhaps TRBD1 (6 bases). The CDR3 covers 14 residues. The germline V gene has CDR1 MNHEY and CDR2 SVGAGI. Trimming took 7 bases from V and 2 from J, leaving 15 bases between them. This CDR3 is CASKVYQGPYEQYF. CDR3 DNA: TGTGCCAGCAAGGTTTATCAGGGGCCCTACGAGCAGTACTTC.

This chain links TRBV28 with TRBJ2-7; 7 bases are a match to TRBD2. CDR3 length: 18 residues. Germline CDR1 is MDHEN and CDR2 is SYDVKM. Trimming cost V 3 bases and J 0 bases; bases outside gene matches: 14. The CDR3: CASSFKRGESFSSYEQYF. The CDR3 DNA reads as TGTGCCAGCAGTTTCAAGCGGGGAGAATCCTTTAGCTCCTACGAGCAGTACTTC.

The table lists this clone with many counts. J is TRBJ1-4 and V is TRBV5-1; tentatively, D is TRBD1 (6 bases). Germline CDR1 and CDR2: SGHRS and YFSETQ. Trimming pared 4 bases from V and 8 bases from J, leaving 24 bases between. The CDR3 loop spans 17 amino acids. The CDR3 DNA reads TGCGCCAGCAGCCCGGGTACGGGGGCGAAGTTACAAGAAAAACTGTTTTTT. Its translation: CASSPGTGAKLQEKLFF.

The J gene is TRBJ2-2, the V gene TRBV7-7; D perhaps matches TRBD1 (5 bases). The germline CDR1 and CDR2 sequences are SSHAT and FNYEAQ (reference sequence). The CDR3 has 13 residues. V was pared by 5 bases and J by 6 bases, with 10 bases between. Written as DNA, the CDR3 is TGTGCCAGCAGCCTACAGGTTGCCGGGGAGCTGTTTTTT. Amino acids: CASSLQVAGELFF.

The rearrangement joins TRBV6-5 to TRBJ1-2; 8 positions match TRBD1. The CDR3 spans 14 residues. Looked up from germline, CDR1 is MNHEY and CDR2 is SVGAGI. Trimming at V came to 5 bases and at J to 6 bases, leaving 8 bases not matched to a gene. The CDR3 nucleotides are TGTGCCAGCAGTCCGGGCGGACAGGGAAATGGCTACACCTTC. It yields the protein CASSPGGQGNGYTF.

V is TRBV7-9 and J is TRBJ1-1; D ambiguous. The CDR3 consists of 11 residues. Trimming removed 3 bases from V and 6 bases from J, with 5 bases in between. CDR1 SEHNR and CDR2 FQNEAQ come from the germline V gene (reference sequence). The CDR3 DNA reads TGTGCCAGCAGCTTTAGGTCTGAAGCTTTCTTT. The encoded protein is CASSFRSEAFF. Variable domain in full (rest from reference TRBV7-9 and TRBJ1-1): DTGVSQNPRHKITKRGQNVTFRCDPISEHNRLYWYRQTLGQGPEFLTYFQNEAQLEKSRLLSDRFSAERPKGSFSTLEIQRTEQGDSAMYLCASSFRSEAFFGQGTRLTVV.

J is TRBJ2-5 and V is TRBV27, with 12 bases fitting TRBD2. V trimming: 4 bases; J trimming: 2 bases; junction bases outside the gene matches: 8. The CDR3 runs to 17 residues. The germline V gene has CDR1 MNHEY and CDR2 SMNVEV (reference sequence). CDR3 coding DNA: TGTGCCAGCAGTTCCCCCTCTAGCGGGGGGGGGCAAGAGACCCAGTACTTC. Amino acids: CASSSPSSGGGQETQYF.

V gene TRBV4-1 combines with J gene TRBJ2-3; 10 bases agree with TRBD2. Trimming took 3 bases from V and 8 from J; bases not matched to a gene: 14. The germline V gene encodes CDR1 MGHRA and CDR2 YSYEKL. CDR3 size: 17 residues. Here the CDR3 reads CASSHLAQRGGYATQYF. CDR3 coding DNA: TGCGCCAGCAGCCACCTGGCCCAGCGGGGGGGTTATGCTACGCAGTATTTT.

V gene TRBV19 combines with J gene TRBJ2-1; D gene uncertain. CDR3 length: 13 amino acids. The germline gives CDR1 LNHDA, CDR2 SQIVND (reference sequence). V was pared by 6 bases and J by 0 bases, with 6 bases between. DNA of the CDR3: TGTGCCAGTAGCCCATTCTCCTACAATGAGCAGTTCTTC. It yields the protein CASSPFSYNEQFF. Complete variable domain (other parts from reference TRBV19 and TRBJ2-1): DGGITQSPKYLFRKEGQNVTLSCEQNLNHDAMYWYRQDPGQGLRLIYYSQIVNDFQKGDIAEGYSVSREKKESFPLTVTSAQKNPTAFYLCASSPFSYNEQFFGPGTRLTVL.

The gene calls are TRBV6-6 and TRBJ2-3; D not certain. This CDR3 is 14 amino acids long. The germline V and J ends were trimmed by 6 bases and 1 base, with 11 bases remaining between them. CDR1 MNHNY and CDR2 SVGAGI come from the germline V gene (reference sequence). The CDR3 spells CASSDGGRTDTQYF. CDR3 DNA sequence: TGTGCCAGCAGCGACGGTGGACGCACAGATACGCAGTATTTT.

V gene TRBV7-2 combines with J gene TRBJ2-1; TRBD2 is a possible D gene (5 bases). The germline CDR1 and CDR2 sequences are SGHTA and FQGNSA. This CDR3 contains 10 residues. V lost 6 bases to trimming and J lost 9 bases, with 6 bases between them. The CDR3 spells CASRGSEQFF. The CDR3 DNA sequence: TGTGCCAGCAGGGGGAGTGAGCAGTTCTTC. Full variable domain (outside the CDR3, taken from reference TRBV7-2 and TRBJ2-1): GAGVSQSPSNKVTEKGKDVELRCDPISGHTALYWYRQSLGQGLEFLIYFQGNSAPDKSGLPSDRFSAERTGGSVSTLTIQRTQQEDSAVYLCASRGSEQFFGPGTRLTVL.

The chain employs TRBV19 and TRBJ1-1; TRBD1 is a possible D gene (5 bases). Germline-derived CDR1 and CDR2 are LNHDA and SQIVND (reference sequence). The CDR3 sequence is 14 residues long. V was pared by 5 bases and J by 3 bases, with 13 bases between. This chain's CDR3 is CASSGQGPYTEAFF. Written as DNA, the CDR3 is TGTGCCAGTAGTGGCCAGGGACCCTACACTGAAGCTTTCTTT.

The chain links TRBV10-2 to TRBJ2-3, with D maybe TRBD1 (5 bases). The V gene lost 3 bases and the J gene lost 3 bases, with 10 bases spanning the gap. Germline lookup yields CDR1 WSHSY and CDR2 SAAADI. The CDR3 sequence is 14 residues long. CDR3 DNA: TGCGCCAGCAGTGATATTCAGGGTACAGATACGCAGTATTTT. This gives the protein CASSDIQGTDTQYF.

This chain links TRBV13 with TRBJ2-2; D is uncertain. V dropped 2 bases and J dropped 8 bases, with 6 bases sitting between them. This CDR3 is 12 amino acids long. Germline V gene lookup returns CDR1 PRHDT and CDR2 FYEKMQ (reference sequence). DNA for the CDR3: TGTGCCAGCAGCTTATACGGGGGGGAGCTGTTTTTT. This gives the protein CASSLYGGELFF.

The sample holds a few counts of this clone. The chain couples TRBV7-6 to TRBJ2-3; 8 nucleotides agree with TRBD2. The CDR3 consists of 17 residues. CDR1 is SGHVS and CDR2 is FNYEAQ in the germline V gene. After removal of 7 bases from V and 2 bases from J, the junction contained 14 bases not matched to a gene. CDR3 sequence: CASTPETAGGITDTQYF. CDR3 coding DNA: TGTGCCAGCACCCCAGAGACGGCGGGGGGCATCACAGATACGCAGTATTTT.

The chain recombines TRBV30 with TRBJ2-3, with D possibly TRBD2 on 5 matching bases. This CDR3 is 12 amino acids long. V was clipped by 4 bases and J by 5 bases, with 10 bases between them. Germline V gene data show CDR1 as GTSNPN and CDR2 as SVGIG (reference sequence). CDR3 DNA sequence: TGTGCCTGGAACGGGGAGATAGATACGCAGTATTTT. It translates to CAWNGEIDTQYF. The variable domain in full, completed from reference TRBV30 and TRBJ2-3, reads SQTIHQWPATLVQPVGSPLSLECTVEGTSNPNLYWYRQAAGRGLQLLFYSVGIGQISSEVPQNLSASRPQDRQFILSSKKLLLSDSGFYLCAWNGEIDTQYFGPGTRLTVL.

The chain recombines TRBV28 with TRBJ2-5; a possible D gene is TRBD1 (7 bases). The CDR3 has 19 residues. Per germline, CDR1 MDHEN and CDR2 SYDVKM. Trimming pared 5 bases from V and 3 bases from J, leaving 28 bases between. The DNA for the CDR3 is TGTGCCAGCAGTCCGCCGCAGGGGGGCCGGGGTAAAATAGAAGAGACCCAGTACTTC. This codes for CASSPPQGGRGKIEETQYF.

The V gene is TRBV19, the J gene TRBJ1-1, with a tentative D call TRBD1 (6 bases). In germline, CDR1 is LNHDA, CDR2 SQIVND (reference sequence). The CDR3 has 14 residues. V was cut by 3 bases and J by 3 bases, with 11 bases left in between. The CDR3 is CASSIAGDYTEAFF. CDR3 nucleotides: TGTGCCAGTAGTATCGCAGGGGACTACACTGAAGCTTTCTTT.

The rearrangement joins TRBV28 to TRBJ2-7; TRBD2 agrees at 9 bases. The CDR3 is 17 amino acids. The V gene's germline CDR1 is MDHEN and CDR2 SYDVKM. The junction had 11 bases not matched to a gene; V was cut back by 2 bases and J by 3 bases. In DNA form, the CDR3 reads TGTGCCAGCAGTTTAATGGGCGTAGCGGGGGCCGTCTACGAGCAGTACTTC. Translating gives CASSLMGVAGAVYEQYF.

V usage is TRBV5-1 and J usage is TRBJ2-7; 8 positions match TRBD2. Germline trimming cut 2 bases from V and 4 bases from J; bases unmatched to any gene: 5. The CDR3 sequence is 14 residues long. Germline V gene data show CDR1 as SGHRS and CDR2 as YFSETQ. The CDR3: CASSLSGGYYEQYF. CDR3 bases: TGCGCCAGCAGCTTATCGGGGGGGTATTACGAGCAGTACTTC.

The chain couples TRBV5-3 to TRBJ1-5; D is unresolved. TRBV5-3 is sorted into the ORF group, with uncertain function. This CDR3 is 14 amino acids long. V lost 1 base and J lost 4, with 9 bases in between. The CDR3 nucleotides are TGTGCCAGAAGCTTGCCGGGCCCAAATCAGCCCCAGCATTTT. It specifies CARSLPGPNQPQHF.

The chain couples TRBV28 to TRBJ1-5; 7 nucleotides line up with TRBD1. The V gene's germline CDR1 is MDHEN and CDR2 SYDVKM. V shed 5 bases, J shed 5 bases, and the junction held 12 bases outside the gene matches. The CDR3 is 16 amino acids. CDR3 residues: CASSELGQAGDQPQHF. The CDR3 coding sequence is TGTGCCAGCAGTGAACTCGGACAGGCTGGGGATCAGCCCCAGCATTTT. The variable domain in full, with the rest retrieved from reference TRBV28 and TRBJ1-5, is DVKVTQSSRYLVKRTGEKVFLECVQDMDHENMFWYRQDPGLGLRLIYFSYDVKMKEKGDIPEGYSVSREKKERFSLILESASTNQTSMYLCASSELGQAGDQPQHFGDGTRLSIL.

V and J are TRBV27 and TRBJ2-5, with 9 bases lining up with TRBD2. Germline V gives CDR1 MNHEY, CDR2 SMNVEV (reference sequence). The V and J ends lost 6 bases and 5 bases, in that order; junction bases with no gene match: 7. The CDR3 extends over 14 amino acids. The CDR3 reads CASSTGGGDETQYF. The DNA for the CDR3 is TGTGCCAGCAGCACGGGCGGGGGGGATGAGACCCAGTACTTC.

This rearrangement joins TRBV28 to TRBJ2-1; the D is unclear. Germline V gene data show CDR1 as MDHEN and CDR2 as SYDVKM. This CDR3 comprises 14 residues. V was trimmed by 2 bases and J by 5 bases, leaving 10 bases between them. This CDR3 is CASSLGVGNNEQFF. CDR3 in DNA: TGTGCCAGCAGTTTAGGGGTAGGGAACAATGAGCAGTTCTTC.